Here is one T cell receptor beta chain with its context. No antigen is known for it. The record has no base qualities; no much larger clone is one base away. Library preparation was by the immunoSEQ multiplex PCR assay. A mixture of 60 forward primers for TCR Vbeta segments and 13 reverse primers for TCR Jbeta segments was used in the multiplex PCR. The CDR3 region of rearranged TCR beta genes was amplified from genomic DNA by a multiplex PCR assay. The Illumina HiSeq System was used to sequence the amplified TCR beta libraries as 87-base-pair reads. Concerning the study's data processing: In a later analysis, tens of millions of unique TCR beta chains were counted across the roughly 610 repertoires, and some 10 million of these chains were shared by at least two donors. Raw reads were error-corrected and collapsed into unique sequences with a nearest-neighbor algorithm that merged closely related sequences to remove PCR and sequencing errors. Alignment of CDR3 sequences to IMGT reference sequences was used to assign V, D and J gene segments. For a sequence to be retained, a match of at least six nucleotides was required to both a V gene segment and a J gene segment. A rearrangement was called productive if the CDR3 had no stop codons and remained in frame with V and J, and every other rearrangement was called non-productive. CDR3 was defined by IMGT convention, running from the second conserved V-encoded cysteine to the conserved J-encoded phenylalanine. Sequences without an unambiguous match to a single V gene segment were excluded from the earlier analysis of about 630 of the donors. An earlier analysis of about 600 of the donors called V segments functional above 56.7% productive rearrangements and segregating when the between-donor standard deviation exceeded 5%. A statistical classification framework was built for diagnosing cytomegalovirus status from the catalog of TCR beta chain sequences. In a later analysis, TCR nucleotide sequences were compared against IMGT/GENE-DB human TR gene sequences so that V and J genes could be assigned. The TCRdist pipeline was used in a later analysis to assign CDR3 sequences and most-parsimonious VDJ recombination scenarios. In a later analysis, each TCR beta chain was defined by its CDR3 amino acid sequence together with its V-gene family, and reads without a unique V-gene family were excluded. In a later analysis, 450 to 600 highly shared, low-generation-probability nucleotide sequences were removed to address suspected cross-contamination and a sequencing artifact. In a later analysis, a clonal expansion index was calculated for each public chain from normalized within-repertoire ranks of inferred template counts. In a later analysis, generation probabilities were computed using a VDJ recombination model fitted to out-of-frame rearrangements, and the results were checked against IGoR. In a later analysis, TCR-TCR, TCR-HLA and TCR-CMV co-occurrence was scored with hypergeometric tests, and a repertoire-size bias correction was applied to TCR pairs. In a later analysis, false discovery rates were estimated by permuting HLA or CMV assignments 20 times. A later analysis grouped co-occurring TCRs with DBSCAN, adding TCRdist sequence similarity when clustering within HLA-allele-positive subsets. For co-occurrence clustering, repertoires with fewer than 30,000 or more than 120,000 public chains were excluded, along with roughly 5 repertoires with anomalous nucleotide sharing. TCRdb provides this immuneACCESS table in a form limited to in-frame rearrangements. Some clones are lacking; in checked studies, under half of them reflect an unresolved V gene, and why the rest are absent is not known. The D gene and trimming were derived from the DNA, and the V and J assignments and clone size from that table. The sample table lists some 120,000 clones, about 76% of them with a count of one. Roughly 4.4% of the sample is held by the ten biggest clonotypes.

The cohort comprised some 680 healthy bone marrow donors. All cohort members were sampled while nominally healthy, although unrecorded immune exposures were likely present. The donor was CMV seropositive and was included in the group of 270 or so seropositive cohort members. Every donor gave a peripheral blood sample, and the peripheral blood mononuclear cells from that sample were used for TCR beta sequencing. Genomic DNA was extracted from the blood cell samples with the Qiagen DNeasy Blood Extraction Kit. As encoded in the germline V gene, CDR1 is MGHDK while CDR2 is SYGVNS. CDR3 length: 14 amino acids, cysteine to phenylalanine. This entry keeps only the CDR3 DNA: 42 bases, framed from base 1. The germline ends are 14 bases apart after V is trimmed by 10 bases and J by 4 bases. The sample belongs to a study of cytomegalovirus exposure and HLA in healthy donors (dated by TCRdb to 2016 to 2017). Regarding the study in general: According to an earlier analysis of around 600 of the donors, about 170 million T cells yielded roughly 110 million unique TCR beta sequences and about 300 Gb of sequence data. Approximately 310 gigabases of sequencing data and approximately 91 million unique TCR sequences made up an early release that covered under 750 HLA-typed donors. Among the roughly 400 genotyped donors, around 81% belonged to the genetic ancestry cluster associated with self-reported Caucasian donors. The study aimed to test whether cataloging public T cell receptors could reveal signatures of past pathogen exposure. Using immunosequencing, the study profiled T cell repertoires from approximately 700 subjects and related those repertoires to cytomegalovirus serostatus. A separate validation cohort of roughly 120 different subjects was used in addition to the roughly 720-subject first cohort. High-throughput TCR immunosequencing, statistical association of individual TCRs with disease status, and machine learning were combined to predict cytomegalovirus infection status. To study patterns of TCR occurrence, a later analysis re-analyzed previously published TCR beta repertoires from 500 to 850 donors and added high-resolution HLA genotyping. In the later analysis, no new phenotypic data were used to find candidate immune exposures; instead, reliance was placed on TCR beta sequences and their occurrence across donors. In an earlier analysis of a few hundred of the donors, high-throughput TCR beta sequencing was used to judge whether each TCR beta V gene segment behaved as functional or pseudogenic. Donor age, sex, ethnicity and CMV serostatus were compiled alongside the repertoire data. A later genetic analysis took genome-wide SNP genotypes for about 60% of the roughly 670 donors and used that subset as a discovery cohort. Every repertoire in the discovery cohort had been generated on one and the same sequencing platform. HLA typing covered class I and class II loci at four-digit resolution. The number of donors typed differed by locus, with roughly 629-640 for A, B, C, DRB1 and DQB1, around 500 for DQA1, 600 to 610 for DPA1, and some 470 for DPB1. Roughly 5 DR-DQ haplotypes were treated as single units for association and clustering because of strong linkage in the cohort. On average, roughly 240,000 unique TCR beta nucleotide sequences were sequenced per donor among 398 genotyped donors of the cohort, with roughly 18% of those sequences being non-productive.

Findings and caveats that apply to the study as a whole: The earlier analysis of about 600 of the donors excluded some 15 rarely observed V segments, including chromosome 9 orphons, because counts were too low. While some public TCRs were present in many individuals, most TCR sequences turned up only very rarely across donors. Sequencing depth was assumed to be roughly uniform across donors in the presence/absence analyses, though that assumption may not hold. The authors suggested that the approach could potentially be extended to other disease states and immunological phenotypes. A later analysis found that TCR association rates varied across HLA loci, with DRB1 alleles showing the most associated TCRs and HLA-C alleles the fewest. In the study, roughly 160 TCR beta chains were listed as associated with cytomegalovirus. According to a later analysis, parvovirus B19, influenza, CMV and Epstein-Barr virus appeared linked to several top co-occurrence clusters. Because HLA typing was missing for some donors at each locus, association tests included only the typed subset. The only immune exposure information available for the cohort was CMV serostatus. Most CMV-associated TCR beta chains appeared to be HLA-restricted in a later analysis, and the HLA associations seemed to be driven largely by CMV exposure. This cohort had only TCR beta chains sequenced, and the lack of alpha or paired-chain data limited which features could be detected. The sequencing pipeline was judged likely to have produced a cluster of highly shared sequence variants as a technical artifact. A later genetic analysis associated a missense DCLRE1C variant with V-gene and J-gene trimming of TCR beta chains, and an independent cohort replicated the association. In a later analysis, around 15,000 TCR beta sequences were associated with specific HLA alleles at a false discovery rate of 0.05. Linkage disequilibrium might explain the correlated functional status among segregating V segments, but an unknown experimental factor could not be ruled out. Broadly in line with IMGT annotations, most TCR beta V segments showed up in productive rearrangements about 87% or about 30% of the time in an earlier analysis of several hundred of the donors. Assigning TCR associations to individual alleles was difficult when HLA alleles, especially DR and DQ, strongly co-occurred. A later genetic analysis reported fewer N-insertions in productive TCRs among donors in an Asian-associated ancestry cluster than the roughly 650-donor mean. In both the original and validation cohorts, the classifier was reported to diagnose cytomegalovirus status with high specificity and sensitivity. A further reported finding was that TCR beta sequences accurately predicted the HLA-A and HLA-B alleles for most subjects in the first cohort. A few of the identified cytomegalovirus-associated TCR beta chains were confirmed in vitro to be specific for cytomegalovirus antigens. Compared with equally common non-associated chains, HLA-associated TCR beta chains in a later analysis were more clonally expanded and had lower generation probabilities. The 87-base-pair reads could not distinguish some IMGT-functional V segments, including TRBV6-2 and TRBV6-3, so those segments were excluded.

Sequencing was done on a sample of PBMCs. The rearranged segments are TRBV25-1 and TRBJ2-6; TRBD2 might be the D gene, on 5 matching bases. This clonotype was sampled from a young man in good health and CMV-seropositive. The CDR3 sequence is CATGGWSGANVLTF. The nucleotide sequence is TGTGCCACCGGCGGGTGGAGCGGGGCCAACGTCCTGACTTTC.